A selection of T cell receptor beta chains follows, all from one sample in a study of blood T cell repertoires in COVID-19. TCRdb keeps only in-frame clones here, not all; method: immunoSEQ multiplex PCR. The table lists roughly 170,000 clones, under 85% of them singletons. Sample: peripheral blood. These receptors were obtained from a human donor in a cohort sampled during active COVID-19. Each CDR3 is given with its conserved first and last residue. Fields, in order: CDR3 DNA, CDR3 protein, J gene, D gene, clone size, V gene. A D gene is named only where the DNA matches it firmly. Clone size, where shown, is once, few, many, or a class for clones that have expanded.

DNA: TGTGCCAGCTCACCCTCGGGACTAGCGGGGGGGCCTTCTTACTACGAGCAGTACTTC
CDR3: CASSPSGLAGGPSYYEQYF
J: TRBJ2-7
D: TRBD2
size: .
V: TRBV18

DNA: TGTGCCACCGGGTCGGGAGGTAACACCGGGGAGCTGTTTTTT
CDR3: CATGSGGNTGELFF
J: TRBJ2-2
D: TRBD2
size: .
V: TRBV5-4

DNA: TGTGCCAGCAGCCCTAAGGGACTAGCGGGGGCCTACGAGCAGTACTTC
CDR3: CASSPKGLAGAYEQYF
J: TRBJ2-7
D: TRBD2
size: .
V: TRBV3-1/TRBV3-2

DNA: TGTGCCAGCAGCCAGGGCAGGAACACTGAAGCTTTCTTT
CDR3: CASSQGRNTEAFF
J: TRBJ1-1
D: .
size: few
V: TRBV3-1/TRBV3-2

DNA: TGTGCCAGCAGCTTACCCGCAGGGGGCGAGCAGTACTTC
CDR3: CASSLPAGGEQYF
J: TRBJ2-7
D: TRBD1
size: .
V: TRBV7-8

DNA: TGCGCCAGCAGTGAGGGGACAGGGGTGCCTGGAAACACCATATATTTT
CDR3: CASSEGTGVPGNTIYF
J: TRBJ1-3
D: TRBD1
size: .
V: TRBV10-2

DNA: TGTGCCAGCAGTCCCCTCACAGGGGCAACCTACAATGAGCAGTTCTTC
CDR3: CASSPLTGATYNEQFF
J: TRBJ2-1
D: TRBD1
size: .
V: TRBV2

DNA: TGTGCCAGCAGCGTAGTCCCGGGTTCCTCTGGAAACACCATATATTTT
CDR3: CASSVVPGSSGNTIYF
J: TRBJ1-3
D: .
size: .
V: TRBV9

DNA: TGTGCCAGCAGCTTAACAGGGGAAGTGAACACCGGGGAGCTGTTTTTT
CDR3: CASSLTGEVNTGELFF
J: TRBJ2-2
D: .
size: few
V: TRBV7-3

DNA: TGTGCCACCAGCAGATCGGGTCGGAGCACTGAAGCTTTCTTT
CDR3: CATSRSGRSTEAFF
J: TRBJ1-1
D: .
size: .
V: TRBV15

DNA: TGTGCCAGCAGTCAGACAGTCAATCAGCCCCAGCATTTT
CDR3: CASSQTVNQPQHF
J: TRBJ1-5
D: .
size: .
V: TRBV6-5

DNA: TGTGCCGCTGGGGGGACAGGGGGCTTAGAGACCCAGTACTTC
CDR3: CAAGGTGGLETQYF
J: TRBJ2-5
D: TRBD1
size: .
V: TRBV6-5

DNA: TGTGCCAGCAGCTTGGATGCCGGGGCTGGAAACACCATATATTTT
CDR3: CASSLDAGAGNTIYF
J: TRBJ1-3
D: .
size: .
V: TRBV5-4

DNA: TGTGCCAGCTCACCAGAGGAGATAGTTTTCGAGCCCCAGCATTTT
CDR3: CASSPEEIVFEPQHF
J: TRBJ1-5
D: .
size: once
V: TRBV18

DNA: TGCGCCAGCAGCCCCCGCGGGGGTTTCGAGAACACTGAAGCTTTCTTT
CDR3: CASSPRGGFENTEAFF
J: TRBJ1-1
D: .
size: few
V: TRBV4-1

DNA: TGCGCCACCACCGGGACAGGGGGCAATCAGCCCCAGCATTTT
CDR3: CATTGTGGNQPQHF
J: TRBJ1-5
D: TRBD1
size: few
V: TRBV10-2

DNA: TGTGCCAGCAGCGAAAACAGGGTTACTGAAGCTTTCTTT
CDR3: CASSENRVTEAFF
J: TRBJ1-1
D: .
size: .
V: TRBV7-9